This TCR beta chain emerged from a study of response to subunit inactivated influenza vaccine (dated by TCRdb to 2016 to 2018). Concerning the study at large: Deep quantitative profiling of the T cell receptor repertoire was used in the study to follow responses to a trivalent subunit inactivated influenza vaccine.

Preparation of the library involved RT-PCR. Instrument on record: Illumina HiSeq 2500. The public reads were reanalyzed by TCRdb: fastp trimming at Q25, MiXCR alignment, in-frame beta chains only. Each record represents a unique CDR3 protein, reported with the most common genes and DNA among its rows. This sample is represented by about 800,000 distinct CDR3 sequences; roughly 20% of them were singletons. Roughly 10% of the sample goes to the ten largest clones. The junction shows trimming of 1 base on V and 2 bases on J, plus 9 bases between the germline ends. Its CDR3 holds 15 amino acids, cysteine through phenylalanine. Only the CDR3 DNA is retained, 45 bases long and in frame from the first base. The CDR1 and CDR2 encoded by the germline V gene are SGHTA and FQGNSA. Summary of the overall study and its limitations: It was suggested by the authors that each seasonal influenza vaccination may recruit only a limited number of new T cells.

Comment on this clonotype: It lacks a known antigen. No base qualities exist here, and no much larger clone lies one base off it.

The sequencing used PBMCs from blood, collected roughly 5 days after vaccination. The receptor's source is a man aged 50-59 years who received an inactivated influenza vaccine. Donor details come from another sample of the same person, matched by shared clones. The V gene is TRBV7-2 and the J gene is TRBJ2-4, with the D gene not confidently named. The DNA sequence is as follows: TGTGCCAGCAGCTTAGTATACATACCCAAAAACATTCAGTACTTC. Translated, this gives CASSLVYIPKNIQYF. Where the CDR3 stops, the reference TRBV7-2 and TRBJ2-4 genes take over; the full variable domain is GAGVSQSPSNKVTEKGKDVELRCDPISGHTALYWYRQSLGQGLEFLIYFQGNSAPDKSGLPSDRFSAERTGGSVSTLTIQRTQQEDSAVYLCASSLVYIPKNIQYFGAGTRLSVL.